This record covers a single TCR beta chain. This sample stems from a study of cytomegalovirus exposure and HLA in healthy donors. Libraries were prepared by immunoSEQ multiplex PCR; TCRdb keeps only in-frame clonotypes and omits some of them. The sample holds more than 120,000 clones; roughly 86% are singletons and the top ten take around 10%. V lost 1 base, J lost 5 bases, and 9 bases lay in between. Looked up from germline, CDR1 is SGHVS and CDR2 is FNYEAQ. There are 15 residues in the CDR3. The V call is TRBV7-6, the J call TRBJ2-6, with TRBD2 as a possible D gene (6 bases). Material for sequencing was PBMCs. The TCR was taken from a man aged 18-30 years in good health and CMV-seropositive. CDR3 in amino acids: CASSLGGGRANVLTF. The CDR3 nucleotides read TGTGCCAGCAGCTTAGGCGGAGGGAGGGCCAACGTCCTGACTTTC.